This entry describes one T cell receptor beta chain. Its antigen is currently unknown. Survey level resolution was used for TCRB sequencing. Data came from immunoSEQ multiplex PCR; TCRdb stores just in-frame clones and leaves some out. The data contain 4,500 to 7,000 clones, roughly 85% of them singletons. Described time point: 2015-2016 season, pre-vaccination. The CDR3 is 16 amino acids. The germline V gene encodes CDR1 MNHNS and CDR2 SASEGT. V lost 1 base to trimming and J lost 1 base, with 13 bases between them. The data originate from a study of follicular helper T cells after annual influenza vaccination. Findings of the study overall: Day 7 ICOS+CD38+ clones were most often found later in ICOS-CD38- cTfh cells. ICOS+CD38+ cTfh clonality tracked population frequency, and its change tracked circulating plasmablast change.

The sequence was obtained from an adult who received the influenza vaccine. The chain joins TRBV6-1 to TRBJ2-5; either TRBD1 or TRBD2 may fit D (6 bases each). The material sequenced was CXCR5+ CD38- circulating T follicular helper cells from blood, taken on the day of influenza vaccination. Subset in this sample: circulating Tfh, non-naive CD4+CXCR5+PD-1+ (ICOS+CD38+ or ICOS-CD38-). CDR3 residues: CASSEEGGWGQETQYF. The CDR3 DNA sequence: TGTGCCAGCAGTGAAGAGGGGGGTTGGGGCCAAGAGACCCAGTACTTC.